These 27 T cell receptor beta chains were all obtained from the same sample, sequenced in a study of blood T cell repertoires in COVID-19. Profiling relied on immunoSEQ multiplex PCR, and the TCRdb table lists in-frame clones only, not all of them. Of roughly 330,000 clones in the sample, 89% were seen once. Sample: peripheral blood. These receptors all stem from a man between 18 and 35 years old who had recovered from COVID-19.

The chain links TRBV7-9 to TRBJ2-3; D may be TRBD2 (5 bases). This CDR3 spans 16 amino acids. The V and J ends lost 1 base and 4 bases respectively, with 15 bases between them. Germline V lookup: CDR1 SEHNR, CDR2 FQNEAQ (reference sequence). Here the CDR3 DNA reads TGTGCCAGCAGCTTAGATCCGGAGCGGTATTCAGATACGCAGTATTTT. Protein: CASSLDPERYSDTQYF.

As to this clone: The sample has other DNA sequences that encode this CDR3 too. This chain links TRBV7-9 with TRBJ1-5, with a possible D match to TRBD1 (5 bases). The V end was cut by 5 bases, the J end by 1 base, with 9 bases between. This CDR3 is built from 14 residues. The germline V gene encodes CDR1 SEHNR and CDR2 FQNEAQ (reference sequence). CDR3 loop: CASSLGQSNQPQHF. The DNA of the CDR3 is TGTGCCAGCAGCCTCGGACAAAGCAATCAGCCCCAGCATTTT.

The genes are TRBV5-1 and TRBJ2-1; D is ambiguous. V was clipped by 0 bases and J by 8 bases, with 9 bases between them. The germline gives CDR1 SGHRS, CDR2 YFSETQ. The length of the CDR3 is 13 residues. The CDR3 sequence: CASSLVFVDEQFF. As DNA, the CDR3 is TGCGCCAGCAGCTTGGTTTTCGTCGATGAGCAGTTCTTC.

The chain has TRBV4-2 and TRBJ2-1; perhaps TRBD1 as D (5 bases). The CDR3 is 14 amino acids. Germline V CDR1 and CDR2: LGHNA, YNFKEQ. V was trimmed by 1 base and J by 9 bases, leaving 13 bases between them. The CDR3 bases are TGTGCCAGCAGCCAAGTCACCCAAGGGGCTGAGCAGTTCTTC. Protein: CASSQVTQGAEQFF.

The rearrangement uses TRBV5-1 and TRBJ2-7; TRBD1 aligns across 9 bases. The CDR3 runs to 16 residues. V dropped 5 bases and J dropped 1; count of bases not matched to a gene: 10. Per germline, CDR1 SGHRS and CDR2 YFSETQ. The CDR3 region has the DNA TGCGCCAGCAGATCCAGTACAGGGGGCATTTCCTACGAGCAGTACTTC. Translated, it gives CASRSSTGGISYEQYF.

The rearrangement joins TRBV6-5 to TRBJ2-5; D possibly corresponds to TRBD1 (6 bases). V shed 10 bases and J shed 5 bases, with 20 bases lying between them. The germline gives CDR1 MNHEY, CDR2 SVGAGI. CDR3 size: 14 residues. CDR3 in DNA: TGTGCCACGCTCTGGCGTGGGGGCTCGGAGACCCAGTACTTC. Its translation: CATLWRGGSETQYF.

The chain links TRBV7-6 to TRBJ1-2, with D unclear. The length of the CDR3 is 13 residues. V lost 1 base and J lost 6, with 9 bases in between. Germline V CDR1 and CDR2: SGHVS, FNYEAQ. The DNA for the CDR3 is TGTGCCAGCAGCTTAGGGGCAGCGGATGGCTACACCTTC. Amino acids: CASSLGAADGYTF.

The gene calls are TRBV27 and TRBJ1-1; D is undetermined. Germline V gives CDR1 MNHEY, CDR2 SMNVEV (reference sequence). The CDR3 spans 13 residues. Trimming stripped 5 bases from V and 10 bases from J, with 17 bases between. CDR3: CASSPTWSVGAFF. DNA for the CDR3: TGTGCCAGCAGTCCCACCTGGTCGGTTGGAGCTTTCTTT.

The rearrangement uses TRBV25-1 and TRBJ2-3; 14 bases align to TRBD2. The J segment lost 4 bases and the V segment lost 3 bases, leaving 0 bases of the junction unmatched. This CDR3 contains 15 residues. Germline V gene data show CDR1 as MGHDK and CDR2 as SYGVNS. CDR3 in amino acids: CASSEGLAGADTQYF. The CDR3 DNA follows: TGTGCCAGCAGTGAGGGACTAGCGGGAGCAGATACGCAGTATTTT.

As concerns this clone: One end of the junction does not line up with germline, which may come from a read error. V is TRBV30 and J is TRBJ1-1, with D possibly matching TRBD1 (5 bases). CDR1 is GTSNPN, CDR2 SVGIG, per germline (reference sequence). The CDR3 is made up of 15 amino acids. This chain's CDR3 is CAWSVIGRANPEAFF. The CDR3 DNA sequence: TGTGCCTGGAGTGTAATCGGCAGGGCGAACCCTGAAGCTTTCTTT.

The chain employs TRBV3-1 (or the pseudogene TRBV3-2) and TRBJ2-1; D is possibly TRBD2 (6 bases). Trimming cost V 0 bases and J 3 bases, with 9 bases left between them. Germline lookup yields CDR1 LGHDT and CDR2 YNNKEL (reference sequence). The CDR3 is 15 amino acids. This CDR3 is CASSQDEGLYNEQFF. The CDR3 DNA is TGTGCCAGCAGCCAAGATGAGGGACTCTACAATGAGCAGTTCTTC.

V gene TRBV10-3 combines with J gene TRBJ1-2; a weak D match, TRBD1 (5 bases). V was clipped by 5 bases and J by 2 bases, with 12 bases between them. The CDR3 runs 14 residues. The germline gives CDR1 ENHRY, CDR2 SYGVKD. CDR3 sequence (DNA): TGTGCCATCAGTCAGGGTTTTGGAAACTATGGCTACACCTTC. It specifies CAISQGFGNYGYTF.

The V call is TRBV6-5, the J call TRBJ2-1; 9 bases agree with TRBD2. The V gene end was trimmed by 2 bases and the J gene end by 4 bases; junction bases not matched to a gene: 6. Germline V lookup: CDR1 MNHEY, CDR2 SVGAGI. There are 16 residues in the CDR3. This CDR3 reads CASSYGVAGEYNEQFF. For the CDR3, the DNA is TGTGCCAGCAGTTACGGGGTAGCGGGAGAGTACAATGAGCAGTTCTTC.

The chain links TRBV7-2 to TRBJ2-7, with D maybe TRBD1 (6 bases). Trimming took off 2 bases at V and 2 bases at J, with 10 bases between the two ends. CDR1 is SGHTA, CDR2 FQGNSA, per germline. CDR3 length: 14 residues. CDR3 amino acids: CASSLLQGTYEQYF. Written as DNA, the CDR3 is TGTGCCAGCAGCTTACTCCAGGGGACCTACGAGCAGTACTTC. Full variable domain (outside the CDR3, taken from reference TRBV7-2 and TRBJ2-7): GAGVSQSPSNKVTEKGKDVELRCDPISGHTALYWYRQSLGQGLEFLIYFQGNSAPDKSGLPSDRFSAERTGGSVSTLTIQRTQQEDSAVYLCASSLLQGTYEQYFGPGTRLTVT.

The chain employs TRBV4-2 and TRBJ2-3, with TRBD2 as a possible D gene (6 bases). Trimming took off 0 bases at V and 3 bases at J, with 10 bases between the two ends. Germline V gene lookup returns CDR1 LGHNA and CDR2 YNFKEQ. CDR3 length equals 15 residues. CDR3 residues: CASSQEGGGTDTQYF. In DNA form, the CDR3 reads TGTGCCAGCAGCCAAGAGGGGGGTGGTACAGATACGCAGTATTTT.

The CDR3 region is CASSQDRTGGTEAFF. As DNA, the CDR3 is TGCGCCAGCAGCCAAGATCGAACAGGGGGAACTGAAGCTTTCTTT. V and J are TRBV4-3 and TRBJ1-1; 8 nucleotides line up with TRBD1. The CDR3 extends over 15 amino acids. With V trimmed by 0 bases and J by 5 bases, 5 bases remained unmatched. Germline V gene sequence: CDR1 LGHNA, CDR2 YSLEER.

This clone was found a few times. The chain couples TRBV10-3 to TRBJ1-1; D not resolved. V dropped 2 bases and J dropped 3 bases, with 10 bases sitting between them. CDR1 and CDR2 from the germline V gene are ENHRY and SYGVKD. This CDR3 spans 14 amino acids. CDR3 in amino acids: CAISEGGEDTEAFF. CDR3 bases: TGTGCCATCAGTGAGGGTGGGGAGGACACTGAAGCTTTCTTT.

The chain is built from TRBV10-3 and TRBJ2-7; 7 nucleotides match TRBD2. This CDR3 region has 15 residues. CDR1 is ENHRY, CDR2 SYGVKD, per germline. V shed 0 bases and J 5 bases; nucleotides not matched to a gene: 7. The CDR3 here is CAISESEGGQHEQYF. The CDR3 nucleotides are TGTGCCATCAGTGAGTCCGAGGGAGGGCAGCACGAGCAGTACTTC.

The rearrangement joins TRBV5-4 to TRBJ2-7, with D perhaps TRBD1 (5 bases). V gave up 0 bases and J gave up 1 base, with 5 bases separating them. Germline CDR1 SGHNT, CDR2 YYREEE (reference sequence). There are 13 residues in the CDR3. The CDR3 DNA is TGTGCCAGCAGCTTGGCAGGGTCCTACGAGCAGTACTTC. Translated: CASSLAGSYEQYF.

The rearrangement uses TRBV4-2 and TRBJ2-6; perhaps TRBD2 as D (6 bases). V shed 7 bases and J shed 1 base, with 17 bases lying between them. The V gene's germline CDR1 is LGHNA and CDR2 YNFKEQ. The CDR3 consists of 17 residues. In nucleotides, the CDR3 is TGTGCCAGCACCAGGGACTTTAGTACTTCTGGGGCCAACGTCCTGACTTTC. Translating gives CASTRDFSTSGANVLTF.

The rearrangement links TRBV9 to TRBJ1-2; TRBD1 is a possible D gene (5 bases). The CDR3 totals 13 residues. V lost 4 bases and J 4 bases, leaving 11 bases between the germline ends. The germline V gene has CDR1 SGDLS and CDR2 YYNGEE. The CDR3: CASSPPQGYGYTF. The CDR3 DNA follows: TGTGCCAGCAGCCCTCCCCAGGGCTATGGCTACACCTTC.

The genes are TRBV7-3 and TRBJ2-7; possibly TRBD1 for D (6 bases). Per germline, CDR1 SGHTA and CDR2 FQGTGA. CDR3 length: 15 residues. V shed 4 bases and J shed 3 bases, with 16 bases lying between them. The CDR3 protein is CASSSKQGPYYEQYF. DNA for the CDR3: TGTGCCAGCAGCTCAAAACAGGGCCCTTACTACGAGCAGTACTTC.

This clone was picked up one time. The chain combines TRBV6-2 or TRBV6-3 with TRBJ2-1; a possible D gene is TRBD1 (5 bases). Germline assignment: CDR1 MNHEY and CDR2 SVGEGT. The CDR3 sequence is 16 residues long. V was cut by 0 bases and J by 12 bases, with 21 bases left in between. The CDR3 reads CASSYSSAGNYNGQFF. For the CDR3, the DNA is TGTGCCAGCAGTTACTCGAGTGCAGGGAACTACAACGGGCAGTTCTTC.

A word on this clone: This sample also contains other DNA sequences that code for the same CDR3. The chain couples TRBV11-3 to TRBJ2-1, with D perhaps TRBD2 (7 bases). The V gene's germline CDR1 is SGHNT and CDR2 YENEEA. V was shortened by 5 bases and J by 6 bases, with 11 bases between the two germline ends. The CDR3 extends over 13 amino acids. The CDR3 region has the DNA TGTGCCAGCAGCCAGGGAGGGGGCAATGAGCAGTTCTTC. As protein: CASSQGGGNEQFF. The whole variable domain, filled in from reference TRBV11-3 and TRBJ2-1, reads EAGVVQSPRYKIIEKKQPVAFWCNPISGHNTLYWYLQNLGQGPELLIRYENEEAVDDSQLPKDRFSAERLKGVDSTLKIQPAELGDSAVYLCASSQGGGNEQFFGPGTRLTVL.

The chain has TRBV6-2 or TRBV6-3 and TRBJ1-2; maybe TRBD1 (5 bases). The germline V gene encodes CDR1 MNHEY and CDR2 SVGEGT. Trimming removed 0 bases from V and 7 bases from J, with 9 bases in between. The CDR3 spans 13 residues. In DNA, the CDR3 is TGTGCCAGCAGTTACTCGGAGGGGTCTGGCTACACCTTC. Amino acids: CASSYSEGSGYTF.

The chain links TRBV19 to TRBJ1-6, with D unclear. Trimming pared 6 bases from V and 5 bases from J, leaving 8 bases between. The CDR3 has 13 residues. The V gene's germline CDR1 is LNHDA and CDR2 SQIVND (reference sequence). In DNA form, the CDR3 reads TGTGCCAGTAGGGCCGTTCATAATTCACCCCTCCACTTT. This encodes CASRAVHNSPLHF.

V gene TRBV5-4 combines with J gene TRBJ2-1; 7 nucleotides agree with TRBD2. Germline V lookup: CDR1 SGHNT, CDR2 YYREEE (reference sequence). V was clipped by 3 bases and J by 7 bases; unmatched bases: 7. The CDR3 is made up of 14 amino acids. CDR3: CASSSLTSLNEQFF. The CDR3 bases are TGTGCCAGCAGCTCTTTGACTAGCTTGAATGAGCAGTTCTTC. Supplemented by reference TRBV5-4 and TRBJ2-1, the full variable domain reads ETGVTQSPTHLIKTRGQQVTLRCSSQSGHNTVSWYQQALGQGPQFIFQYYREEENGRGNFPPRFSGLQFPNYSSELNVNALELDDSALYLCASSSLTSLNEQFFGPGTRLTVL.